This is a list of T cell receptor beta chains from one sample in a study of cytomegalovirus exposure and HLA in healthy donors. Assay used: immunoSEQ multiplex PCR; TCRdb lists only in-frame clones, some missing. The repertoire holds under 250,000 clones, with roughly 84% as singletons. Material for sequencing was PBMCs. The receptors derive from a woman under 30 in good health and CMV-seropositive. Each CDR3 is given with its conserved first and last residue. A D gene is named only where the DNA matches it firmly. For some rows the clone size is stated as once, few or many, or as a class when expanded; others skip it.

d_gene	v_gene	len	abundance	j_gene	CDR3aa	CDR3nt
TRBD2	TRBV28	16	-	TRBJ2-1	CASSLRRLAGGGEQFF	TGTGCCAGCAGTTTGAGGAGACTAGCGGGAGGCGGGGAGCAGTTCTTC
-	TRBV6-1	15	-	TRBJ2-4	CASSETGWDKNIQYF	TGTGCCAGCAGTGAAACAGGGTGGGACAAAAACATTCAGTACTTC
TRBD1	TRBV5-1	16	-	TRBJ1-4	CASSLTGVNTNEKLFF	TGCGCCAGCAGCTTGACAGGGGTTAATACTAATGAAAAACTGTTTTTT
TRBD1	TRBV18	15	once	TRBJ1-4	CASSPQATGEEKLFF	TGTGCCAGCTCACCACAGGCGACAGGGGAGGAAAAACTGTTTTTT
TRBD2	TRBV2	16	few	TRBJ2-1	CASRGLAGGPSPEQFF	TGTGCCAGCAGAGGACTAGCGGGAGGGCCCTCACCTGAGCAGTTCTTC
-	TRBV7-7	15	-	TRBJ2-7	CASKVDSPSSYEQYF	TGTGCTAGCAAAGTCGACAGTCCGAGCTCCTACGAGCAGTACTTC
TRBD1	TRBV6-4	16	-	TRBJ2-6	CASSATGGAGANVLTF	TGTGCCAGCAGCGCCACAGGGGGCGCTGGGGCCAACGTCCTGACTTTC
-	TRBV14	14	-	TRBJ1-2	CASSQGSPYYGYTF	TGTGCCAGCAGCCAGGGGAGTCCTTACTATGGCTACACCTTC
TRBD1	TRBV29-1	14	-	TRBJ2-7	CSVDVGQGQHEQYF	TGCAGCGTTGACGTAGGACAGGGGCAGCACGAGCAGTACTTC
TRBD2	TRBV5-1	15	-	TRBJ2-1	CASSSGLETYNEQFF	TGCGCCAGCAGCTCGGGACTAGAAACCTACAATGAGCAGTTCTTC
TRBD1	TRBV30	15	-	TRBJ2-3	CAWSPGQGMTDTQYF	TGTGCCTGGAGCCCGGGACAGGGGATGACAGATACGCAGTATTTT
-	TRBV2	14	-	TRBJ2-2	CASSSRGGTGELFF	TGTGCCAGCAGCAGTAGGGGGGGAACCGGGGAGCTGTTTTTT
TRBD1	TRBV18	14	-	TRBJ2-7	CASSKTTGADEQYF	TGTGCCAGCTCAAAAACGACAGGGGCGGACGAGCAGTACTTC
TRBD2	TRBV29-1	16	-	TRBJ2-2	CSVDSSGETDTGELFF	TGCAGCGTTGATAGTAGCGGGGAGACGGACACCGGGGAGCTGTTTTTT
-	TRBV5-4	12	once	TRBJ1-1	CASSPTGSEAFF	TGTGCCAGCAGCCCTACAGGGTCTGAAGCTTTCTTT
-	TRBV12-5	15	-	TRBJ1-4	CASGFHQTGGEKLFF	TGTGCTAGTGGCTTTCACCAGACAGGAGGTGAAAAACTGTTTTTT
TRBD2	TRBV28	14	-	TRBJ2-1	CASGRAGLPNEQFF	TGTGCCAGCGGGAGGGCCGGTTTGCCGAATGAGCAGTTCTTC
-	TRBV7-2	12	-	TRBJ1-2	CASSLSNYGYTF	TGTGCCAGCAGCCTATCGAATTATGGCTACACCTTC
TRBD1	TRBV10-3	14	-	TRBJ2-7	CAISEGDRGYRQYF	TGTGCCATCAGTGAGGGGGACAGGGGGTACCGGCAGTACTTC
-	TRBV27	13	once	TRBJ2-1	CARGQSSYNEQFF	TGTGCCAGAGGACAGAGCTCCTACAATGAGCAGTTCTTC
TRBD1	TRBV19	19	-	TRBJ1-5	CASSWGRTGGSLENQPQHF	TGTGCCAGTAGCTGGGGCCGGACAGGGGGGTCTTTGGAGAATCAGCCCCAGCATTTT
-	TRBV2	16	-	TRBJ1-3	CASSEEAGGTGNTIYF	TGTGCCAGCAGTGAAGAGGCGGGAGGGACAGGAAACACCATATATTTT
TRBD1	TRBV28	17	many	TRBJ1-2	CASSFRYDRVAEYGYTF	TGTGCCAGCAGTTTCCGATACGACAGGGTTGCCGAATATGGCTACACCTTC
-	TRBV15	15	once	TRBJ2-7	CATSRDAGSFHEQYF	TGTGCCACCAGCAGAGATGCAGGATCGTTCCACGAGCAGTACTTC
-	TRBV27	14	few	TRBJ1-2	CASSPRQGPYGYTF	TGTGCCAGCAGTCCTCGGCAGGGCCCTTATGGCTACACCTTC
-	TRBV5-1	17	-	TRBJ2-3	CASSTLSHGGSTDTQYF	TGCGCCAGCAGTACCCTCAGCCACGGCGGGAGCACAGATACGCAGTATTTT
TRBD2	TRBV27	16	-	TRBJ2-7	CASSWWGRDYPSEQYF	TGTGCCAGCAGTTGGTGGGGCAGGGACTACCCTTCCGAGCAGTACTTC
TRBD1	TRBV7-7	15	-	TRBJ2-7	CASSPGQGTIYEQYF	TGTGCTAGCAGCCCCGGACAGGGGACCATATACGAGCAGTACTTC
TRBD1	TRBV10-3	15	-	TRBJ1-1	CATATPRGLLTEAFF	TGTGCCACCGCGACACCCAGGGGGCTACTAACTGAAGCTTTCTTT
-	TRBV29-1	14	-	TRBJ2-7	CSVVPPGVGTEQYF	TGCAGCGTTGTCCCGCCAGGGGTTGGAACCGAGCAGTACTTC
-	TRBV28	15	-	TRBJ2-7	CASSWTWTATYEQYF	TGTGCCAGCAGTTGGACCTGGACAGCCACCTACGAGCAGTACTTC
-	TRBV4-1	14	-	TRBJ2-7	CASSQVAGNPEQYF	TGCGCCAGCAGCCAAGTTGCAGGGAATCCCGAGCAGTACTTC
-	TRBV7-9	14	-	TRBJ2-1	CASSSPSGYNEQFF	TGTGCCAGCAGCTCCCCCAGCGGCTACAATGAGCAGTTCTTC
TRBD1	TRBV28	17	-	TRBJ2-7	CASSPLSGTVSSYEQYF	TGTGCCAGCTCCCCTCTTTCCGGGACAGTGAGCTCCTACGAGCAGTACTTC
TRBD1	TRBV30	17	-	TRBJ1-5	CAWSEIFQGAFEQPQHF	TGTGCCTGGAGTGAGATTTTCCAGGGGGCATTTGAACAGCCCCAGCATTTT
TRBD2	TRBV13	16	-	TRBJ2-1	CASSPYSTSFVLEQFF	TGTGCCAGCAGCCCCTACTCGACTAGCTTTGTTCTTGAGCAGTTCTTC
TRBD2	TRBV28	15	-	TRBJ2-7	CASTKGGLGRYEQYF	TGTGCCAGCACCAAGGGAGGGCTGGGGCGCTACGAGCAGTACTTC
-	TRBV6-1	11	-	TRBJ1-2	CASSVVRGYTF	TGTGCCAGCAGTGTAGTGCGTGGCTACACCTTC
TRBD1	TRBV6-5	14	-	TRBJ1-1	CASSPGQGRTEAFF	TGTGCCAGCAGTCCCGGACAGGGAAGGACTGAAGCTTTCTTT
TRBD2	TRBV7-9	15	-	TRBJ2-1	CASSPGLAGYNEQFF	TGTGCCAGCAGCCCTGGGCTAGCGGGATACAATGAGCAGTTCTTC
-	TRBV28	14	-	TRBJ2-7	CASSLSWGDYEQYF	TGTGCCAGCAGTTTATCCTGGGGCGACTACGAGCAGTACTTC
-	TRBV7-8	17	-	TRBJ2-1	CASKRSMRELSYNEQFF	TGTGCCAGCAAACGGTCCATGAGGGAACTGTCCTACAATGAGCAGTTCTTC
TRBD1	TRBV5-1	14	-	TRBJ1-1	CASSHGQGNTEAFF	TGCGCCAGCAGCCACGGACAGGGGAACACTGAAGCTTTCTTT
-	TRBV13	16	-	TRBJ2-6	CASSQTRGSGANVLTF	TGTGCCAGCAGCCAGACACGGGGCTCTGGGGCCAACGTCCTGACTTTC
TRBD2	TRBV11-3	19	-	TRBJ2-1	CASSRGLAGGPGSYNEQFF	TGTGCCAGCAGCCGAGGACTAGCGGGAGGGCCGGGCTCCTACAATGAGCAGTTCTTC
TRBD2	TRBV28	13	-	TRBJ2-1	CASSLSGINEQFF	TGTGCCAGCAGTTTAAGCGGGATCAATGAGCAGTTCTTC
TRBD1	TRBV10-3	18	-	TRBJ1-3	CAISAKPGGAYSGNTIYF	TGTGCCATCAGTGCAAAACCAGGGGGTGCCTACTCTGGAAACACCATATATTTT
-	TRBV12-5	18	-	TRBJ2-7	CASGLLLSGQGLVYEQYF	TGTGCTAGTGGTTTGCTCTTGTCGGGTCAGGGGCTCGTCTACGAGCAGTACTTC
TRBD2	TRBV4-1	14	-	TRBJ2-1	CASSTASGINEQFF	TGCGCCAGCAGCACAGCTAGCGGGATTAATGAGCAGTTCTTC
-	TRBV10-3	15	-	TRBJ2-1	CAIRSGGGRYNEQFF	TGTGCCATCAGATCGGGCGGGGGCCGCTACAATGAGCAGTTCTTC
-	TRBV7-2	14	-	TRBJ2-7	CASTFGVGLYEQYF	TGTGCCAGCACCTTCGGGGTGGGTCTATACGAGCAGTACTTC
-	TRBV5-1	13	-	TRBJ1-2	CASSATTNYGYTF	TGCGCCAGCAGCGCGACAACTAACTATGGCTACACCTTC
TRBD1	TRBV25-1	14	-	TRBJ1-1	CASSELDRTNEAFF	TGTGCCAGCAGTGAATTGGACAGGACTAATGAAGCTTTCTTT
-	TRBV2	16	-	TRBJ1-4	CASRDISRGEYEKLFF	TGTGCCAGCAGGGATATCTCGCGGGGGGAGTATGAAAAACTGTTTTTT
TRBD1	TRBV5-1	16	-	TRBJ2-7	CASSLDPGTGSYEQYF	TGCGCCAGCAGCTTGGACCCCGGGACAGGGTCCTACGAGCAGTACTTC
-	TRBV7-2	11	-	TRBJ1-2	CASSSGYGYTF	TGTGCCAGCAGCTCCGGGTATGGCTACACCTTC
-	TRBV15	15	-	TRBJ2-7	CATRGTVNAPIQQYF	TGTGCCACCAGGGGCACGGTCAACGCCCCTATACAGCAGTACTTC
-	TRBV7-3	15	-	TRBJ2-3	CASSLTGGSTDTQYF	TGTGCCAGCAGCTTAACAGGGGGTTCCACAGATACGCAGTATTTT